This TCR beta chain was retrieved from a study of T-cell memory formation after mild COVID-19. The germline V gene has CDR1 SEHNR and CDR2 FQNEAQ (reference sequence). The ends lost 7 bases at V and 3 bases at J; junction bases unmatched: 12. The CDR3 runs 16 residues. TCRdb used MiXCR to reprocess the 5' RACE reads, holding one entry per CDR3 protein. The sample shows over 450,000 distinct CDR3 sequences, approximately 20% of them seen only once. This clonotype appeared a few times. Sequencing used PBMCs or a T cell subset sorted from them (not recorded which). This TCR came from an adult woman who had mild COVID-19 (a few samples of this study predate the infection). Cell type and time point are not known. This sequence joins TRBV7-9 and TRBJ2-5; TRBD1 aligns across 9 bases. This CDR3 is CASTFLPGQGKETQYF. In DNA, the CDR3 is TGTGCCAGCACCTTTCTACCGGGACAGGGAAAAGAGACCCAGTACTTC.